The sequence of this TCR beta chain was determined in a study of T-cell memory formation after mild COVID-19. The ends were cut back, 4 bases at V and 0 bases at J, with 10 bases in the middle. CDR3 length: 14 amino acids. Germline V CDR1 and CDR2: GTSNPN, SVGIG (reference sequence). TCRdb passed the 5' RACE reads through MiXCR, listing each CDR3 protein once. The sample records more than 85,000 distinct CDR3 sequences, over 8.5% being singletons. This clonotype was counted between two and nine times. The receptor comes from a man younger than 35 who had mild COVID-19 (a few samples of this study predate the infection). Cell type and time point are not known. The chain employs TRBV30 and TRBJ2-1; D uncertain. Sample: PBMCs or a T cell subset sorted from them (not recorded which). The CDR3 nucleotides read TGTGCCTGGAACCCAGAGAGCTCCTACAATGAGCAGTTCTTC. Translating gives CAWNPESSYNEQFF.